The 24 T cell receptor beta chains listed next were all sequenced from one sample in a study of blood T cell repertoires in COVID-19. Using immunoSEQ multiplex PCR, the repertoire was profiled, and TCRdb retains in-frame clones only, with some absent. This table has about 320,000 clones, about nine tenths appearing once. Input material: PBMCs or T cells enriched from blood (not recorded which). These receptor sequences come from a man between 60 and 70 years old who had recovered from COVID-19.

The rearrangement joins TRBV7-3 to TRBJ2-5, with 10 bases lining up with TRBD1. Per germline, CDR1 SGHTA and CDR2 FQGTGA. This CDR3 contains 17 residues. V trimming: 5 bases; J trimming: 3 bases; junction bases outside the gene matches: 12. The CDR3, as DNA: TGTGCCAGCAGCCCTAAATGGGACAGGGGCAAGGAAGAGACCCAGTACTTC. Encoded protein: CASSPKWDRGKEETQYF. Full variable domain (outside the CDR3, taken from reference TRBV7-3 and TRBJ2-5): GAGVSQTPSNKVTEKGKYVELRCDPISGHTALYWYRQSLGQGPEFLIYFQGTGAADDSGLPNDRFFAVRPEGSVSTLKIQRTERGDSAVYLCASSPKWDRGKEETQYFGPGTRLLVL.

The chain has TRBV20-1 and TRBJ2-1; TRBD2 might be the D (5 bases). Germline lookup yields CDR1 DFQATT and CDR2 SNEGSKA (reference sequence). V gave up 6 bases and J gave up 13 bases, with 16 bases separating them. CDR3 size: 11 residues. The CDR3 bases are TGCAGTGCCGGGCCACTAGTCCCTCAGTTCTTC. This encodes CSAGPLVPQFF.

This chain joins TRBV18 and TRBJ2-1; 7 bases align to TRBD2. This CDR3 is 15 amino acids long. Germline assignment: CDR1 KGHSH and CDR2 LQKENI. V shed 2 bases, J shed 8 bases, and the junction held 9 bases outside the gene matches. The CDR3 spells CASSPTGGLRDEQFF. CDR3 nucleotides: TGTGCCAGCTCACCAACGGGAGGTCTGAGGGATGAGCAGTTCTTC.

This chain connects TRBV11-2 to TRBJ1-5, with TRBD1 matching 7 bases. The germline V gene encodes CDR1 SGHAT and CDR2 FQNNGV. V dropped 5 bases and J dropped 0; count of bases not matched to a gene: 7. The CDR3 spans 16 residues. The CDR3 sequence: CASSPTTGNSNQPQHF. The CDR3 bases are TGTGCCAGCAGCCCAACGACAGGGAATAGCAATCAGCCCCAGCATTTT. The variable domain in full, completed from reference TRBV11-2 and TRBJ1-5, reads EAGVAQSPRYKIIEKRQSVAFWCNPISGHATLYWYQQILGQGPKLLIQFQNNGVVDDSQLPKDRFSAERLKGVDSTLKIQPAKLEDSAVYLCASSPTTGNSNQPQHFGDGTRLSIL.

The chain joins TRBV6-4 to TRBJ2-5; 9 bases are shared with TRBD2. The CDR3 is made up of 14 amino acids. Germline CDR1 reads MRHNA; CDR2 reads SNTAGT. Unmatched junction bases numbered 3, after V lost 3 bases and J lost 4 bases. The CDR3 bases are TGTGCCAGCAGTGAACAAGCGGGAGGAGAGACCCAGTACTTC. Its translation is CASSEQAGGETQYF.

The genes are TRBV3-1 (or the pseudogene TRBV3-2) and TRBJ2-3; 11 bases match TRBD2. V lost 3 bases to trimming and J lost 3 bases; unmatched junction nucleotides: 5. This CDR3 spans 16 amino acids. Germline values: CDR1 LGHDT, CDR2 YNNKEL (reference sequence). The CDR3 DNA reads TGTGCCAGCAGCCAGGATAGACTAGCGGGAACAGATACGCAGTATTTT. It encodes CASSQDRLAGTDTQYF.

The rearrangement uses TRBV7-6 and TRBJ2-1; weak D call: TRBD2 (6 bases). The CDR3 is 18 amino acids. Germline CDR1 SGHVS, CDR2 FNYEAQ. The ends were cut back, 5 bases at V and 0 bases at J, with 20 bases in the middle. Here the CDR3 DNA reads TGTGCCAGCAGCCCCCGGATAGCGGACCTAAGCTCCTACAATGAGCAGTTCTTC. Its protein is CASSPRIADLSSYNEQFF.

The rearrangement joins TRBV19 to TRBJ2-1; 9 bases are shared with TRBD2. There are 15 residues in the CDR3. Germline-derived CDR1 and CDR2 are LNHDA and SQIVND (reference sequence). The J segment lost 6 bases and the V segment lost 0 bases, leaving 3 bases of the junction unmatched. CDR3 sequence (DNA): TGTGCCAGTAGTATAGAGGAACTAGCGGGCAATGAGCAGTTCTTC. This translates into CASSIEELAGNEQFF. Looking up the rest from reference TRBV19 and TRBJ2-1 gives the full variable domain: DGGITQSPKYLFRKEGQNVTLSCEQNLNHDAMYWYRQDPGQGLRLIYYSQIVNDFQKGDIAEGYSVSREKKESFPLTVTSAQKNPTAFYLCASSIEELAGNEQFFGPGTRLTVL.

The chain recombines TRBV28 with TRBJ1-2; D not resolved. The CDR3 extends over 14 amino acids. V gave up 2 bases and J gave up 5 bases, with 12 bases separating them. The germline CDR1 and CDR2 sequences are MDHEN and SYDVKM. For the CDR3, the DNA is TGTGCCAGCAGTTTAGCCGGTCCCCGGTATGGCTACACCTTC. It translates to CASSLAGPRYGYTF.

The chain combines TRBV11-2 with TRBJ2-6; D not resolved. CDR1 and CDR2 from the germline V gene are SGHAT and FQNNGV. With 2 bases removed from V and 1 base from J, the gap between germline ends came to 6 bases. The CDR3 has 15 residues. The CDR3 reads CASSLTDSGANVLTF. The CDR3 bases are TGTGCCAGCAGCTTAACAGATTCTGGGGCCAACGTCCTGACTTTC.

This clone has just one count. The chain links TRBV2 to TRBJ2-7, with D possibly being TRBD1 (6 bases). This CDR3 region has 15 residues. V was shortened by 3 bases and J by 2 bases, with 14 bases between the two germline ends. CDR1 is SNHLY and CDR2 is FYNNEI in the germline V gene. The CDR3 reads CASSDVYREAYEQYF. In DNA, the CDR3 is TGTGCCAGCAGTGATGTATACAGGGAAGCCTACGAGCAGTACTTC.

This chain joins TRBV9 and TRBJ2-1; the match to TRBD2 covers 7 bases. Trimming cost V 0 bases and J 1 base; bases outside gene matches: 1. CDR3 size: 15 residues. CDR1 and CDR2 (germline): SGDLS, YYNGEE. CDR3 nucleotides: TGTGCCAGCAGCGTAGAAGCGGGATCCTACAATGAGCAGTTCTTC. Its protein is CASSVEAGSYNEQFF.

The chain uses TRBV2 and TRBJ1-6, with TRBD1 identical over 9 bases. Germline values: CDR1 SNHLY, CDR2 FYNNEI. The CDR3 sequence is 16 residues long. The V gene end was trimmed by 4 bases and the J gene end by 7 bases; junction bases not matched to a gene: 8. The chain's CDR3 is CASSGWTGDANSPLHF. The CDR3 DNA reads TGTGCCAGCAGTGGTTGGACAGGGGATGCCAATTCACCCCTCCACTTT.

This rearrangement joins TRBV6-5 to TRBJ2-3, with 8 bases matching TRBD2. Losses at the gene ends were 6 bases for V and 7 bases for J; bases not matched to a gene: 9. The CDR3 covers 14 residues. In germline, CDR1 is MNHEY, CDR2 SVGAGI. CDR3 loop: CASSFSGSLNTQYF. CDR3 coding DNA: TGTGCCAGCAGCTTCAGCGGGAGTCTCAATACGCAGTATTTT.

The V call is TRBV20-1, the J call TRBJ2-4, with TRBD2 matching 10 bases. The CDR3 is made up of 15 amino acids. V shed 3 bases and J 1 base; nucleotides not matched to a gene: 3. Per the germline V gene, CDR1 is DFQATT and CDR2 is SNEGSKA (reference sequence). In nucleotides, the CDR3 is TGCAGTGCTAGTTTAGCGGGAGGTGCCAAAAACATTCAGTACTTC. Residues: CSASLAGGAKNIQYF.

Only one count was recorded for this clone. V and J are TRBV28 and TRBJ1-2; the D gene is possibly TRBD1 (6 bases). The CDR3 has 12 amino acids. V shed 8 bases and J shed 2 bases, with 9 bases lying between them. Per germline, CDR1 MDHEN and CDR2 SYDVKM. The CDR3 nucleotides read TGTGCCAGCGGAACAGGGAACTATGGCTACACCTTC. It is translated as CASGTGNYGYTF.

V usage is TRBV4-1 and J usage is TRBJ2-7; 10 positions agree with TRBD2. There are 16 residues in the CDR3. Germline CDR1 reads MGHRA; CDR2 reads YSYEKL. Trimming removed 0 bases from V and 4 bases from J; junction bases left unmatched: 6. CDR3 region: CASSQDLPSGSYEQYF. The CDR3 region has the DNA TGCGCCAGCAGCCAAGATTTGCCTAGCGGGAGTTACGAGCAGTACTTC.

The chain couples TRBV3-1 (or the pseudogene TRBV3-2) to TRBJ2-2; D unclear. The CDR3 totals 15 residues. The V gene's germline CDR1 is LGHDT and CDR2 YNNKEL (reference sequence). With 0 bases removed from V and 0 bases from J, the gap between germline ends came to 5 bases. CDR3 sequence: CASSQDLPNTGELFF. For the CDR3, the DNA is TGTGCCAGCAGCCAAGATCTACCGAACACCGGGGAGCTGTTTTTT.

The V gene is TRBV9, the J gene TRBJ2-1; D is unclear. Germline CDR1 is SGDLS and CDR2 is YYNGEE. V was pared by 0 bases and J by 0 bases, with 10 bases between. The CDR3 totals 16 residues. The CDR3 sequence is CASSVGQAISYNEQFF. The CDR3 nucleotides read TGTGCCAGCAGCGTAGGGCAGGCTATCTCCTACAATGAGCAGTTCTTC.

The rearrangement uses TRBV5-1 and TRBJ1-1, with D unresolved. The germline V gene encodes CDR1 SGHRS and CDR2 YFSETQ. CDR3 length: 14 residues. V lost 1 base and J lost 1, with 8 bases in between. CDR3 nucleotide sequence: TGCGCCAGCAGCTTGAACGGGGAGAACACTGAAGCTTTCTTT. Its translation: CASSLNGENTEAFF.

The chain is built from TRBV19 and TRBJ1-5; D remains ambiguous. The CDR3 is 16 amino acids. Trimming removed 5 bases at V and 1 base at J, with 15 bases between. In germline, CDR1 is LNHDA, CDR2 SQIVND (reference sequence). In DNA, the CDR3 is TGTGCCAGTAGTTTTGGCCGGGGAGGCAGCAATCAGCCCCAGCATTTT. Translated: CASSFGRGGSNQPQHF.

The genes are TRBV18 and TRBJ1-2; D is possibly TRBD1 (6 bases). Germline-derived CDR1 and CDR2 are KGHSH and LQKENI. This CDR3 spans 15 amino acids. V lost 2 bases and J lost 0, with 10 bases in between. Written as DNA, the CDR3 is TGTGCCAGCTCACCAAACAGGGCCTCTAACTATGGCTACACCTTC. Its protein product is CASSPNRASNYGYTF.

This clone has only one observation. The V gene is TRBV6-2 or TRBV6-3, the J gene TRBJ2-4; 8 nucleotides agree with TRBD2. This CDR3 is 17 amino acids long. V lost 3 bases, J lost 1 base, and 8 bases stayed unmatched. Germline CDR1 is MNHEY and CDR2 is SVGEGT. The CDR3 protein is CASSYRREGLAKNIQYF. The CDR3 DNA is TGTGCCAGCAGTTATCGACGGGAGGGCCTTGCCAAAAACATTCAGTACTTC.

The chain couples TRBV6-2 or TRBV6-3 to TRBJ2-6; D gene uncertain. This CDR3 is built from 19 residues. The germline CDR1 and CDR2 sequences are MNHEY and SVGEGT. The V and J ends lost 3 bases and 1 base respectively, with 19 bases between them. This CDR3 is CASSYIRSQANSGANVLTF. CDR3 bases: TGTGCCAGCAGTTATATCCGTAGTCAGGCAAATTCTGGGGCCAACGTCCTGACTTTC.